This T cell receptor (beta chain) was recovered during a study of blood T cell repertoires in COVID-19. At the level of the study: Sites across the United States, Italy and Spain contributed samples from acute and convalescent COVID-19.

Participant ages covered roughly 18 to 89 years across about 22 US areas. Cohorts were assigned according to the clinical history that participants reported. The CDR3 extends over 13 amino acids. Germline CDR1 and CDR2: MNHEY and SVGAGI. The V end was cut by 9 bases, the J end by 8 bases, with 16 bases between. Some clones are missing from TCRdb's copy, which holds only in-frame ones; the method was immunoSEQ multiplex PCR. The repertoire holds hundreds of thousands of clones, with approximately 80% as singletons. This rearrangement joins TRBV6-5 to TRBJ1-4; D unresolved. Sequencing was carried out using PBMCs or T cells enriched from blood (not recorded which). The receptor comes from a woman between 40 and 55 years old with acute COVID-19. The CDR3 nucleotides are TGTGCCAGTCGCCGGGGTCTTGTCGAAAAACTGTTTTTT. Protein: CASRRGLVEKLFF.